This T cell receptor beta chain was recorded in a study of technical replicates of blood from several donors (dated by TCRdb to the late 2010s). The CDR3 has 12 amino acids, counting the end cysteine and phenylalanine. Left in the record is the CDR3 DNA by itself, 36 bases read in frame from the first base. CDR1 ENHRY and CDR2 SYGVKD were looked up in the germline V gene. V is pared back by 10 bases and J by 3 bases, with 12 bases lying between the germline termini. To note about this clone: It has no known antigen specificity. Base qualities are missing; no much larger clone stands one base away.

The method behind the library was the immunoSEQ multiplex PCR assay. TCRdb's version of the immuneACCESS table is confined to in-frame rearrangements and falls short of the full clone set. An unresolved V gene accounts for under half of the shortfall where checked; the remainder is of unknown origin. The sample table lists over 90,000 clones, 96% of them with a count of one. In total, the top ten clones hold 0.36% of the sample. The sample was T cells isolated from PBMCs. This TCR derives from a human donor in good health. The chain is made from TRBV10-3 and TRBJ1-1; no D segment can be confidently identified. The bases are TGTGCCACCTTAAAGGAGGACACTGAAGCTTTCTTT. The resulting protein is CATLKEDTEAFF.